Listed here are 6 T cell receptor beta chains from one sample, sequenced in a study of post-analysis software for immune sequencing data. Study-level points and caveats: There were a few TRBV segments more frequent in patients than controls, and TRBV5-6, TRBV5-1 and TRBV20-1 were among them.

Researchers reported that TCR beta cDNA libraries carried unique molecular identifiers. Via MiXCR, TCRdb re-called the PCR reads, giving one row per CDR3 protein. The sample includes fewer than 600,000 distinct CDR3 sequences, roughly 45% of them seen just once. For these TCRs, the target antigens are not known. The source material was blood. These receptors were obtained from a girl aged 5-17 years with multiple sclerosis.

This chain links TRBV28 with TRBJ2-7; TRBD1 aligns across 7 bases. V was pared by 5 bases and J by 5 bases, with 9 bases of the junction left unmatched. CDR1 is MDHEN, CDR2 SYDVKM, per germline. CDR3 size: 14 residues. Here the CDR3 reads CASSPPGGSHEQYF. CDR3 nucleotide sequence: TGTGCCAGCAGTCCCCCAGGGGGTTCCCACGAGCAGTACTTC.

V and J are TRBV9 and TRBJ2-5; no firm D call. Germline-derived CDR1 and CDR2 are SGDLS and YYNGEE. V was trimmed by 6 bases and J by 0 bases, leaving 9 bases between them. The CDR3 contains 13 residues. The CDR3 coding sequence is TGTGCCAGCAAATCACTCAACCAAGAGACCCAGTACTTC. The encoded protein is CASKSLNQETQYF.

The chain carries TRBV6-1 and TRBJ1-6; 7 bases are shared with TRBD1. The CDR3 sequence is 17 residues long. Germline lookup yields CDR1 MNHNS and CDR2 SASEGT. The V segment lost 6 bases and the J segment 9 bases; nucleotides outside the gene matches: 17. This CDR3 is CASRAIWYRGGGSPLHF. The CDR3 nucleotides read TGTGCCAGCAGGGCGATCTGGTACAGGGGAGGAGGTTCACCCCTCCACTTT.

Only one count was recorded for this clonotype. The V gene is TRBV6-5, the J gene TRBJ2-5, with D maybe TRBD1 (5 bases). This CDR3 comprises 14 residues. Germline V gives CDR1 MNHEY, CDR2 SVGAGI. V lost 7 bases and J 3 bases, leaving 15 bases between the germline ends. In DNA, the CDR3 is TGTGCCAGCAAGGGGCCAGGGTGGGAAGAGACCCAGTACTTC. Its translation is CASKGPGWEETQYF.

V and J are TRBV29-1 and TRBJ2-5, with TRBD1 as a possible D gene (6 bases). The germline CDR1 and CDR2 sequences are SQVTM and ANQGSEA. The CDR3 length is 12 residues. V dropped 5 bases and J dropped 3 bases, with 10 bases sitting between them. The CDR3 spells CSVQTGKETQYF. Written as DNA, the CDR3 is TGCAGCGTTCAAACAGGGAAAGAGACCCAGTACTTC.

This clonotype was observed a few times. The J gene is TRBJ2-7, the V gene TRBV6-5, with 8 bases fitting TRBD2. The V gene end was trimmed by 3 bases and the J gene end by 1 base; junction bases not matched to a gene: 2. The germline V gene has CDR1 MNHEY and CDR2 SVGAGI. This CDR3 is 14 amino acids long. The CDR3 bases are TGTGCCAGCAGTTATTCGGGGGGGTCCTACGAGCAGTACTTC. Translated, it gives CASSYSGGSYEQYF.